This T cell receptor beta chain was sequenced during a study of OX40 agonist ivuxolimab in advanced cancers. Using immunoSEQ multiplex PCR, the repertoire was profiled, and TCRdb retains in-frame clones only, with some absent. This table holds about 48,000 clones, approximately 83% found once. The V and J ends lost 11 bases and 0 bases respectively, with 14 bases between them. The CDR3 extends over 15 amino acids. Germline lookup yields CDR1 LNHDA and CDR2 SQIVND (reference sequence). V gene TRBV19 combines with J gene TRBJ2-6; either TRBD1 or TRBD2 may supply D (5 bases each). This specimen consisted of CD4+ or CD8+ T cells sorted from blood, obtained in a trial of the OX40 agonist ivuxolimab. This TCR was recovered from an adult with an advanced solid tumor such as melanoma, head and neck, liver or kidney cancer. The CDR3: CAAGEGHSGANVLTF. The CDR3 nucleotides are TGTGCCGCGGGCGAGGGGCACTCTGGGGCCAACGTCCTGACTTTC.